Following are 25 T cell receptor beta chains from one sample sequenced in a study of blood T cells in healthy people across ages. Primed by a sample-barcoded 5' primer and a J-beta primer mix, a second PCR proceeded for 7 to 11 cycles. TCRdb reprocessed the 5' RACE reads with MiXCR, giving one entry per CDR3 protein. Of about 700,000 distinct CDR3 sequences listed, approximately 30% are singletons. The sample consisted of blood. The receptor set was obtained from a woman aged 80 or over in good health.

This clonotype was seen at least ten times. CDR3 sequence (DNA): TGTGCCAGCAGCCAAGGACAGGGGGGAACTAACTATGGCTACACCTTC. Its protein product is CASSQGQGGTNYGYTF. The chain is built from TRBV4-2 and TRBJ1-2; 9 bases map to TRBD1. The CDR3 extends over 16 amino acids. With V trimmed by 1 base and J by 0 bases, 3 bases remained unmatched. From germline, CDR1 is LGHNA and CDR2 YNFKEQ.

This clonotype was counted at least ten times. This sequence joins TRBV6-5 and TRBJ1-6, with a tentative D call TRBD1 (5 bases). The CDR3 extends over 15 amino acids. V was shortened by 4 bases and J by 4 bases, with 11 bases between the two germline ends. From germline, CDR1 is MNHEY and CDR2 SVGAGI. CDR3 in DNA: TGTGCCAGCAGTTGGGACCGAAGATATAATTCACCCCTCCACTTT. Encoded protein: CASSWDRRYNSPLHF.

The CDR3 spells CSVKTGQTYGYTF. DNA for the CDR3: TGCAGCGTAAAAACGGGCCAGACTTATGGCTACACCTTC. The rearrangement uses TRBV29-1 and TRBJ1-2; no reliable D call. The ends were cut back, 6 bases at V and 5 bases at J, with 16 bases in the middle. Germline V gene lookup returns CDR1 SQVTM and CDR2 ANQGSEA. This CDR3 comprises 13 residues. Supplemented by reference TRBV29-1 and TRBJ1-2, the full variable domain reads SAVISQKPSRDICQRGTSLTIQCQVDSQVTMMFWYRQQPGQSLTLIATANQGSEATYESGFVIDKFPISRPNLTFSTLTVSNMSPEDSSIYLCSVKTGQTYGYTFGSGTRLTVV.

In its sample, this clonotype was seen many times. J is TRBJ1-1 and V is TRBV20-1, with TRBD1 identical over 9 bases. From germline, CDR1 is DFQATT and CDR2 SNEGSKA (reference sequence). The CDR3 has 12 amino acids. V dropped 5 bases and J dropped 5; count of bases not matched to a gene: 3. CDR3 amino acids: CSAPDRGTEAFF. As DNA, the CDR3 is TGCAGTGCTCCGGACAGGGGTACTGAAGCTTTCTTT.

This clonotype was recorded many times. This chain joins TRBV4-1 and TRBJ2-3; D is unclear. The CDR3 has 14 amino acids. Germline CDR1 MGHRA, CDR2 YSYEKL. Trimming pared 1 base from V and 7 bases from J, leaving 12 bases between. The CDR3 nucleotides read TGCGCCAGCAGCCAAGTTAATGACCCGCATACGCAGTATTTT. Its protein product is CASSQVNDPHTQYF.

The chain combines TRBV6-5 with TRBJ2-5, with 8 positions matching TRBD1. V gave up 2 bases and J gave up 5 bases; unmatched junction bases: 7. CDR3 length: 15 amino acids. Germline V lookup: CDR1 MNHEY, CDR2 SVGAGI. The CDR3 loop reads CASSYHGQGTETQYF. The CDR3 nucleotides are TGTGCCAGCAGTTACCACGGACAGGGTACGGAGACCCAGTACTTC.

As regards this clonotype: This may be a read error, as it is one base from a much larger clone. The chain has TRBV10-2 and TRBJ2-4; TRBD1 matches at 10 bases. The tail of the sequence fits TRBJ2-7 better, so the J call may be wrong. The CDR3 has 14 amino acids. CDR1 and CDR2 (germline): WSHSY, SAAADI. CDR3 bases: TGCGCCAGCGGGGAGGGACAGGGGCCATACGAGCAGTACTTC. Its protein is CASGEGQGPYEQYF.

V usage is TRBV7-3 and J usage is TRBJ1-2, with 7 bases aligning to TRBD1. Unmatched junction bases numbered 11, after V lost 4 bases and J lost 6 bases. CDR1 and CDR2 from the germline V gene are SGHTA and FQGTGA. The CDR3 sequence is 15 residues long. This chain's CDR3 is CASSSLPRQGDGYTF. The CDR3 nucleotides read TGTGCCAGCAGCTCTCTGCCGAGACAGGGCGATGGCTACACCTTC.

This clonotype was seen at least ten times. The J gene is TRBJ1-2, the V gene TRBV7-9; D gene ambiguous. Trimming pared 8 bases from V and 0 bases from J, leaving 13 bases between. CDR3 length equals 14 residues. CDR1 is SEHNR, CDR2 FQNEAQ, per germline (reference sequence). CDR3 region: CASSFTATNYGYTF. CDR3 coding DNA: TGTGCCAGCTCCTTCACAGCCACTAACTATGGCTACACCTTC.

A note on this clonotype: A much larger clone differs from this one at a single base, so this may be a read error. CDR3 DNA sequence: TGTGCCATCAGTGGCCCGACAGGGCCCTACGAGCAGTACTTC. This gives the protein CAISGPTGPYEQYF. This chain uses TRBV10-3 with TRBJ2-7; 7 bases align to TRBD1. Germline V gene lookup returns CDR1 ENHRY and CDR2 SYGVKD. V lost 4 bases to trimming and J lost 2 bases; unmatched junction nucleotides: 5. The CDR3 is 14 residues long.

Ten or more counts support this clonotype. The chain employs TRBV2 and TRBJ2-7; D is possibly TRBD1 or TRBD2 (5 bases each). Deletions cut 7 bases from V and 2 bases from J, with 18 bases between. CDR1 SNHLY and CDR2 FYNNEI come from the germline V gene. This CDR3 region has 15 residues. The DNA for the CDR3 is TGTGCCAGCACTCTGGATGGGACGGCAGCCTACGAGCAGTACTTC. Amino acids: CASTLDGTAAYEQYF.

This clonotype was recorded a few times. The chain links TRBV4-1 to TRBJ1-5; TRBD1 is a possible D gene (5 bases). The germline V gene encodes CDR1 MGHRA and CDR2 YSYEKL. Trimming shortened V by 0 bases and J by 7 bases, and 10 bases separated the two germline ends. The CDR3 runs to 14 residues. The CDR3 sequence: CASSQDPGMQPQHF. CDR3 coding DNA: TGCGCCAGCAGCCAAGATCCAGGGATGCAGCCCCAGCATTTT.

This clonotype was counted at least ten times. The J gene is TRBJ2-5, the V gene TRBV20-1; 8 bases map to TRBD1. After removal of 0 bases from V and 5 bases from J, the junction contained 8 bases not matched to a gene. This CDR3 region has 15 residues. The germline V gene has CDR1 DFQATT and CDR2 SNEGSKA (reference sequence). CDR3 in DNA: TGCAGTGCTAGAGATCTCAGGGGGCGCGGGGAGACCCAGTACTTC. As protein: CSARDLRGRGETQYF.

The chain joins TRBV7-7 to TRBJ2-2; perhaps TRBD1 as D (5 bases). Trimming took off 5 bases at V and 0 bases at J, with 10 bases between the two ends. Germline V gives CDR1 SSHAT, CDR2 FNYEAQ (reference sequence). The CDR3 runs 15 residues. CDR3 nucleotides: TGTGCCAGCAGCCAAGACAGTACGAACACCGGGGAGCTGTTTTTT. This translates into CASSQDSTNTGELFF.

This clonotype was found a few times. Just one base apart from a much larger clone, this may be a read error. V and J are TRBV29-1 and TRBJ2-5; the D is unclear. CDR1 SQVTM and CDR2 ANQGSEA come from the germline V gene. This CDR3 comprises 12 residues. The CDR3 loop reads CSGEGWQETQYF. The DNA for the CDR3 is TGCAGCGGTGAAGGGTGGCAAGAGACCCAGTACTTC.

This clonotype was detected many times. The chain is built from TRBV11-2 and TRBJ2-3, with TRBD2 matching 14 bases. After removal of 5 bases from V and 4 bases from J, the junction contained 14 bases not matched to a gene. The germline gives CDR1 SGHAT, CDR2 FQNNGV. CDR3 length: 19 residues. The CDR3 loop is CASSLRGTSGGPFADTQYF. CDR3 coding DNA: TGTGCCAGCAGCCTCCGGGGGACTAGCGGGGGTCCTTTCGCAGATACGCAGTATTTT. Based on the CDR3 plus reference TRBV11-2 and TRBJ2-3, the full variable domain is EAGVAQSPRYKIIEKRQSVAFWCNPISGHATLYWYQQILGQGPKLLIQFQNNGVVDDSQLPKDRFSAERLKGVDSTLKIQPAKLEDSAVYLCASSLRGTSGGPFADTQYFGPGTRLTVL.

The rearrangement links TRBV12-3 or TRBV12-4 to TRBJ2-1, with 7 bases matching TRBD1. This CDR3 has 16 residues. The J segment lost 8 bases and the V segment lost 2 bases, leaving 12 bases of the junction unmatched. This CDR3 is CASSLRQGLGADEQFF. The CDR3 coding sequence is TGTGCCAGCAGTTTAAGACAGGGATTGGGAGCCGATGAGCAGTTCTTC.

This clonotype came up once. With a much larger clone just one base away, this may be a read error. The chain carries TRBV6-6 and TRBJ2-5; the D is unclear. CDR3 length equals 13 residues. Germline V gives CDR1 MNHNY, CDR2 SVGAGI (reference sequence). Trimming removed 7 bases from V and 5 bases from J, with 14 bases in between. CDR3 sequence: CASTPRAIETQYF. CDR3 nucleotides: TGTGCCAGCACACCTAGAGCAATCGAGACCCAGTACTTC.

The rearrangement uses TRBV30 and TRBJ2-1, with TRBD2 as a possible D gene (5 bases). The CDR3 loop spans 15 amino acids. Trimming took off 1 base at V and 8 bases at J, with 18 bases between the two ends. In germline, CDR1 is GTSNPN, CDR2 SVGIG (reference sequence). In DNA, the CDR3 is TGTGCCTGGAGTGCGGAGTTATGGAGGTCGGATGAGCAGTTCTTC. This sequence encodes CAWSAELWRSDEQFF.

The chain recombines TRBV6-6 with TRBJ1-2; TRBD1 might be the D (6 bases). CDR3 length: 16 residues. Trimming took 2 bases from V and 8 from J, leaving 21 bases between them. The V gene's germline CDR1 is MNHNY and CDR2 SVGAGI (reference sequence). DNA of the CDR3: TGTGCCAGCAGTTACCTATCCCGGACAGAAGGGCGAGGCTACACCTTC. This sequence encodes CASSYLSRTEGRGYTF.

There are many counts of this clonotype. J is TRBJ2-1 and V is TRBV6-1, with TRBD2 matching 8 bases. CDR1 MNHNS and CDR2 SASEGT come from the germline V gene. The CDR3 loop spans 19 amino acids. V shed 4 bases and J 2 bases; nucleotides not matched to a gene: 16. CDR3 in DNA: TGTGCCAGCAGTGTTGGGGGGGCGCCGGGGCGGGGGGCCTACAATGAGCAGTTCTTC. This encodes CASSVGGAPGRGAYNEQFF.

This clonotype has a count of ten or more. This chain joins TRBV5-1 and TRBJ1-2; perhaps TRBD1 as D (6 bases). This CDR3 spans 15 amino acids. Germline lookup yields CDR1 SGHRS and CDR2 YFSETQ. The V end lost 0 bases, the J end lost 3 bases, and 12 bases lay between the germline ends. The CDR3 sequence is CASSLGPGVDYGYTF. The CDR3 DNA reads as TGCGCCAGCAGCTTGGGGCCAGGGGTAGACTATGGCTACACCTTC.

This clonotype came up many times. The chain joins TRBV20-1 to TRBJ2-3; a possible D gene is TRBD2 (7 bases). The CDR3 is made up of 14 amino acids. Trimming removed 3 bases from V and 6 bases from J, with 16 bases in between. Germline V gene data show CDR1 as DFQATT and CDR2 as SNEGSKA (reference sequence). The CDR3 bases are TGCAGTGCTAGTGGGGGGGCCCGCGGGGATACGCAGTATTTT. As protein: CSASGGARGDTQYF.

Remarks on this clonotype: It may be a read error: a sequence one base away is much more abundant. The CDR3 sequence is CASSFSPGGYGYTF. CDR3 nucleotide sequence: TGCGCCAGCAGCTTTTCCCCAGGGGGCTATGGCTACACCTTC. This chain connects TRBV5-1 to TRBJ1-2; 7 bases are a match to TRBD1. CDR1 is SGHRS, CDR2 YFSETQ, per germline. The length of the CDR3 is 14 residues. With 2 bases clipped from V and 4 bases from J, the junction kept 5 bases outside the gene matches. The full variable domain, rest sourced from reference TRBV5-1 and TRBJ1-2, is KAGVTQTPRYLIKTRGQQVTLSCSPISGHRSVSWYQQTPGQGLQFLFEYFSETQRNKGNFPGRFSGRQFSNSRSEMNVSTLELGDSALYLCASSFSPGGYGYTFGSGTRLTVV.

This clonotype was detected ten times or more. This chain uses TRBV7-2 with TRBJ2-3; 10 nucleotides align to TRBD2. The germline V gene has CDR1 SGHTA and CDR2 FQGNSA. CDR3 length: 17 residues. Trimming removed 1 base from V and 0 bases from J; junction bases left unmatched: 4. Here the CDR3 DNA reads TGTGCCAGCAGCTTAGAGCGGGGGGGGTATAGCACAGATACGCAGTATTTT. Amino acid sequence: CASSLERGGYSTDTQYF.